This section outlines one TCR beta chain sequence together with its context. The antigen remains unidentified. Per germline, CDR1 MDHEN and CDR2 SYDVKM. This CDR3 spans 14 amino acids. The V segment lost 7 bases and the J segment 6 bases; nucleotides outside the gene matches: 9. Using immunoSEQ multiplex PCR, the repertoire was profiled, and TCRdb retains in-frame clones only, with some absent. The sample has about 83,000 clones, roughly 88% seen once. This sample is part of a study of T cell responses to AZD1222 COVID-19 vaccine. General study points: It was only six AZD1222 recipients who were seropositive at baseline. A mostly white British donor set with more females was recruited, and clonal diversity was possibly underestimated. There were vaccine-associated CD4 TCRs across spike, dominant at 160-218 and 743-854. Two AZD1222 doses significantly raised spike-specific TCR breadth and depth over controls.

This specimen was peripheral blood, taken on day 0 of MenACWY control vaccination. The genes are TRBV28 and TRBJ1-5, with 7 bases matching TRBD1. This clonotype was obtained from an adult in good health. The CDR3 DNA follows: TGTGCCAGCAAAATTCAGGGGGGTCGTCAGCCCCAGCATTTT. Translated: CASKIQGGRQPQHF.